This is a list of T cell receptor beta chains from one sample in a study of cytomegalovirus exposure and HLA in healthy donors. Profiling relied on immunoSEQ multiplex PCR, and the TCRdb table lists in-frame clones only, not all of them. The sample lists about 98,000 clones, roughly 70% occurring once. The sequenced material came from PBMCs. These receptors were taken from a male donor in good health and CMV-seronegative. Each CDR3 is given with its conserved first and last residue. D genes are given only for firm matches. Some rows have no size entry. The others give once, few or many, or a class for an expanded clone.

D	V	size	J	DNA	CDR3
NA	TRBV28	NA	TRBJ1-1	TGTGCCAGCAGTTTTCCCCACAGGGTAAGCACTGAAGCTTTCTTT	CASSFPHRVSTEAFF
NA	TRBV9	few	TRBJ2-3	TGTGCCAGCAGCGAGACAGACCGATCTAGCACAGATACGCAGTATTTT	CASSETDRSSTDTQYF
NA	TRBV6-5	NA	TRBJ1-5	TGTGCCAACAGTTACTCTCCGGGGATTCAGCCCCAGCATTTT	CANSYSPGIQPQHF
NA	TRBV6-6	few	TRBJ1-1	TGTGCCAGCAACCAGGGGAGCACTGAAGCTTTCTTT	CASNQGSTEAFF
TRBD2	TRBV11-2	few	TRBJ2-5	TGTGCCAGCAGCTTAGTACTCAGCGGGAGGGGAGAGACCCAGTACTTC	CASSLVLSGRGETQYF
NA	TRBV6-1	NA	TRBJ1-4	TGTGCCAGCATCGGGACAACTAATGAAAAACTGTTTTTT	CASIGTTNEKLFF
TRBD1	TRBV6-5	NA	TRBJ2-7	TGTGCCAGCAGTTACGATGACAGGGCCAGCTCCTACGAGCAGTACTTC	CASSYDDRASSYEQYF
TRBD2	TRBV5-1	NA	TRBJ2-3	TGCGCCAGCAGCACGGGACTAGCGGGAGCAGATACGCAGTATTTT	CASSTGLAGADTQYF
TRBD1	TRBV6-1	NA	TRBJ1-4	TGTGCCAGCATTCCAGGACAGGGGACTTGGGAAAAACTGTTTTTT	CASIPGQGTWEKLFF
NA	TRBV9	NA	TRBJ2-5	TGTGCCAGCAGCTCCCGTGAGACCCAGTACTTC	CASSSRETQYF
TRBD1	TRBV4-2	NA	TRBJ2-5	TGTGCCAGCAGCCAAGTTATAGGGGGCGGCGGGACCCAGTACTTC	CASSQVIGGGGTQYF
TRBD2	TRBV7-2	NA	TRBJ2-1	TGTGCCAGCAGACCCTCTGGCGGGAGCTCCTACAATGAGCAGTTCTTC	CASRPSGGSSYNEQFF
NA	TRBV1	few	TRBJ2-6	TGCACCAGCAGCTTCCCGGGACAGGGGACTGGGGCCAACGTCCTGACTTTC	CTSSFPGQGTGANVLTF
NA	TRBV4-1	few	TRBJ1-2	TGCGCCAGCAGCCGAAGCTTTCGCCTCACCTTC	CASSRSFRLTF
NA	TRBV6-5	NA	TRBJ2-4	TGTGCCAGCAGTTATGGAGGGGCCAAAAACATTCAGTACTTC	CASSYGGAKNIQYF
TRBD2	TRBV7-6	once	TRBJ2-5	TGTGCCAGCAGCTGGACTAGCGGCGAGACCCAGTACTTC	CASSWTSGETQYF
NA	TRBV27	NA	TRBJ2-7	TGTGCCAGCAGTTTATCCCCATCCTACGAGCAGTACTTC	CASSLSPSYEQYF
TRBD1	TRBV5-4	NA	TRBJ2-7	TGTGCCAGCAGCCGTCTCCGGGACAGTTACTACGAGCAGTACTTC	CASSRLRDSYYEQYF
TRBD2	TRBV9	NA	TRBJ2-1	TGTGCCAGCAGCACGAGGGGACTAGCGGGACCCCAAAACAATGAGCAGTTCTTC	CASSTRGLAGPQNNEQFF
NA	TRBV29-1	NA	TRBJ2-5	TGCAGCGTTGGAGGGCTTCAAGAGACCCAGTACTTC	CSVGGLQETQYF
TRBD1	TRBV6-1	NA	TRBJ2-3	TGTGCCAGCAGCGAGGGACAGTTTTCCACAGATACGCAGTATTTT	CASSEGQFSTDTQYF
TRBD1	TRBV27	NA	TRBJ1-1	TGTGCCAGCAGTTTATCCCGGACAGGCTGGAACACTGAAGCTTTCTTT	CASSLSRTGWNTEAFF
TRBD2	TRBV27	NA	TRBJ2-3	TGTGCCAGCAGTCCCACACTTCTAGCGGACCTAACAGATACGCAGTATTTT	CASSPTLLADLTDTQYF
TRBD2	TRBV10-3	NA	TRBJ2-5	TGTGCCATCAGTGATGCTAGCGGGCAAGAGACCCAGTACTTC	CAISDASGQETQYF
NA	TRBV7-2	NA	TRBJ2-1	TGTGCCAGCACCTCTGGGGGACACACACGCAATGAGCAGTTCTTC	CASTSGGHTRNEQFF
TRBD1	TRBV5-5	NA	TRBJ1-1	TGTGCCAGCAGCTTGGTTCGGACAGGTTTGAACACTGAAGCTTTCTTT	CASSLVRTGLNTEAFF
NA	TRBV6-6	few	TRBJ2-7	TGTGCCAGCAGTTACATAGGAGGGATGGAAGAGCAGTACTTC	CASSYIGGMEEQYF
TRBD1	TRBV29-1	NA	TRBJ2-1	TGCAGCGTTGGACAGGGGATAGACTCCTACAATGAGCAGTTCTTC	CSVGQGIDSYNEQFF
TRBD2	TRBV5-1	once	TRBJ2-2	TGCGCCAGCAGAAAAGAGAGCGGGGGGAACACCGGGGAGCTGTTTTTT	CASRKESGGNTGELFF
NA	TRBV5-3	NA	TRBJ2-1	TGTGCCAGAAGCGCTCTAGCGAGGTTATACAATGAGCAGTTCTTC	CARSALARLYNEQFF
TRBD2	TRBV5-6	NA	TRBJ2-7	TGTGCCAGCAGCTTGAGTCTAGCGGGGCGACACGAGCAGTACTTC	CASSLSLAGRHEQYF
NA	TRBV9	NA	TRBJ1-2	TGTGCCAGCAGCGGAGCCTCCCTCGCGGGCTATGGCTACACCTTC	CASSGASLAGYGYTF
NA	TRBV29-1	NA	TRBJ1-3	TGCAGCGGACTACATAGCTCTGGAAACACCATATATTTT	CSGLHSSGNTIYF
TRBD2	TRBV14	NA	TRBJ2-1	TGTGCCAGCAGCCAAGTCAGAATCCAGCGGGAGGAGCCCTTCAAAAATGAGCAGTTCTTC	CASSQVRIQREEPFKNEQFF
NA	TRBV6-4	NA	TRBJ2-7	TGTGCCAGCAGTGACTCATACAGGGGGCGCCCGGGGGGGGAGGGCCGCTACGAGCAGTACTTC	CASSDSYRGRPGGEGRYEQYF
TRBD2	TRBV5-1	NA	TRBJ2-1	TGCGCCAGCAGCTTAATCAGCGGGACCAGCAATGAGCAGTTCTTC	CASSLISGTSNEQFF
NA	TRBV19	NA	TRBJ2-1	TGTGCCAGTAGAGGGGCGGGATCCAGGAGCTCCTACAATGAGCAGTTCTTC	CASRGAGSRSSYNEQFF
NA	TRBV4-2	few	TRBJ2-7	TGTGCCAGCAGCCAACGGACAGTCCCCTTCTACCGCTACGAGCAGTACTTC	CASSQRTVPFYRYEQYF
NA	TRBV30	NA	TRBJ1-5	TGTGCCTGGGAGACAGATAGCAATCAGCCCCAGCATTTT	CAWETDSNQPQHF
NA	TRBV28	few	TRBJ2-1	TGTGCCAGCAGTATGACAGGTTCTATCTTCAATGAGCAGTTCTTC	CASSMTGSIFNEQFF
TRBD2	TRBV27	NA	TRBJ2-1	TGTGCCAGCAGTTCTCCCCGACTAGCGGGGGGTGAGCAGTTCTTC	CASSSPRLAGGEQFF
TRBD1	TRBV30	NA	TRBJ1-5	TGTGCCTGGAGTCCAGGGGGCTATTATAGCAATCAGCCCCAGCATTTT	CAWSPGGYYSNQPQHF
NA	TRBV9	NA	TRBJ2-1	TGTGCCAGCAGTGCTCCTGGACTGGCGCCGGGGAATGAGCAGTTCTTC	CASSAPGLAPGNEQFF
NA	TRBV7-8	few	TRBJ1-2	TGTGCCAGCAGCTTGACAGGCGTCCCCGAGGACTATGGCTACACCTTC	CASSLTGVPEDYGYTF
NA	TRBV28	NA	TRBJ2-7	TGTGCCAGCAGTTTACTTTCCGGGAGCGGTTACGAGCAGTACTTC	CASSLLSGSGYEQYF
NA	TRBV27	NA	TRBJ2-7	TGTGCCAGCAGTTTTACGGGTCTGCCCTACGAGCAGTACTTC	CASSFTGLPYEQYF
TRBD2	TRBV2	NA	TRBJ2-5	TGTGCCAGCAGAACGAGAAGGACTAGCGGGAGCGAGGAGACCCAGTACTTC	CASRTRRTSGSEETQYF
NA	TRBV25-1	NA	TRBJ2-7	TGTGCCAGCAGTGGTTGGACGCAGGGTCGCTACTACGAGCAGTACTTC	CASSGWTQGRYYEQYF